Described below is a single TCR beta chain sequence and its context. The V segment lost 3 bases and the J segment 7 bases; nucleotides outside the gene matches: 6. The CDR3 spans 14 residues. Germline CDR1 and CDR2: SGDLS and YYNGEE. As processed by the authors: The assay estimated nucleated cells by amplifying reference gene primers. Sequenced by immunoSEQ multiplex PCR; TCRdb stores in-frame clones only, minus some. The D gene and trimming were derived from the DNA, and the V and J assignments and clone size from that table. Here the sample spans 180,000 or so clones, 85% to 90% being singletons. The sample comes from a study of blood T cell repertoires in COVID-19. Study-wide background: COVID-19 samples from acute and convalescent phases originated in the United States, Italy and Spain.

This chain uses TRBV9 with TRBJ1-5, with 8 bases matching TRBD1. The TCR comes from a woman aged 55-69 years with COVID-19, enrolled during active disease. The sample was peripheral blood. CDR3 DNA sequence: TGTGCCAGCAGCGGGCGACAGGGGCTCCAGCCCCAGCATTTT. Translating gives CASSGRQGLQPQHF.